This TCR beta chain is from a study of T cell responses to AZD1222 COVID-19 vaccine. Clones were sequenced by immunoSEQ multiplex PCR, and TCRdb holds only the in-frame ones, with some missing. The repertoire holds fewer than 85,000 clones, around 88% seen once, with about 20% in the top ten. Germline V gene sequence: CDR1 KGHSH, CDR2 LQKENI. The V end was cut by 2 bases, the J end by 5 bases, with 12 bases between. The CDR3 is made up of 15 amino acids. Material: peripheral blood, obtained on day 0 of AZD1222 vaccination. This TCR came from an adult in good health. The J gene is TRBJ2-2, the V gene TRBV18, with no clear D. The CDR3 here is CASSPWATGTGELFF. The CDR3 DNA sequence: TGTGCCAGCTCACCATGGGCCACCGGTACCGGGGAGCTGTTTTTT.